The 5 T cell receptor beta chains reported below all come from one sample, sequenced in a study of blood T cells in healthy people across ages. Sample-barcoded 5' priming and a J-beta primer mix drove a second PCR of about 7 to 11 cycles. TCRdb re-derived calls from the 5' RACE reads in MiXCR, one entry per CDR3 protein. The sample includes 1.2 million to 1.5 million distinct CDR3 sequences, 59% of them seen just once. The material sequenced was blood. These receptors were taken from a man aged 18-30 years in good health.

This clonotype was observed a few times. The genes are TRBV27 and TRBJ1-5; D ambiguous. In germline, CDR1 is MNHEY, CDR2 SMNVEV (reference sequence). This CDR3 contains 14 residues. Trimming stripped 9 bases from V and 6 bases from J, with 18 bases between. In DNA, the CDR3 is TGTGCCAGTCAGTTTGCGGGGTCGGGTCAGCCCCAGCATTTT. Residues: CASQFAGSGQPQHF.

V and J are TRBV6-5 and TRBJ1-1, with D uncertain. The V gene's germline CDR1 is MNHEY and CDR2 SVGAGI. Trimming pared 5 bases from V and 4 bases from J, leaving 8 bases between. The length of the CDR3 is 12 residues. The CDR3 nucleotides are TGTGCCAGCAGTAAATCGGGCACTGAAGCTTTCTTT. This codes for CASSKSGTEAFF.

The V call is TRBV6-5, the J call TRBJ2-5; possibly TRBD1 for D (6 bases). Trimming removed 7 bases from V and 11 bases from J, with 20 bases in between. The germline V gene encodes CDR1 MNHEY and CDR2 SVGAGI. The CDR3 loop spans 13 amino acids. The CDR3 sequence: CASTTGQWNEQYF. DNA of the CDR3: TGTGCCAGCACCACCGGACAGTGGAATGAGCAGTACTTC.

A few counts support this clonotype. The V call is TRBV7-2, the J call TRBJ1-1; unclear D gene. The CDR3 runs 11 residues. Trimming left V 5 bases short and J 8 bases short, with 9 bases between. Germline V CDR1 and CDR2: SGHTA, FQGNSA. The CDR3 bases are TGTGCCAGCAGCCTGACCGAAGAAGCTTTCTTT. Encoded protein: CASSLTEEAFF.

The V and J genes are TRBV11-2 and TRBJ1-1, with D tentatively TRBD1 (5 bases). Per germline, CDR1 SGHAT and CDR2 FQNNGV. This CDR3 region has 14 residues. Between the trimmed V and J ends, which lost 5 bases and 0 bases, there was a span of 10 bases. DNA of the CDR3: TGTGCCAGCAGCCAGCGGGGCATGAACACTGAAGCTTTCTTT. The encoded protein is CASSQRGMNTEAFF.